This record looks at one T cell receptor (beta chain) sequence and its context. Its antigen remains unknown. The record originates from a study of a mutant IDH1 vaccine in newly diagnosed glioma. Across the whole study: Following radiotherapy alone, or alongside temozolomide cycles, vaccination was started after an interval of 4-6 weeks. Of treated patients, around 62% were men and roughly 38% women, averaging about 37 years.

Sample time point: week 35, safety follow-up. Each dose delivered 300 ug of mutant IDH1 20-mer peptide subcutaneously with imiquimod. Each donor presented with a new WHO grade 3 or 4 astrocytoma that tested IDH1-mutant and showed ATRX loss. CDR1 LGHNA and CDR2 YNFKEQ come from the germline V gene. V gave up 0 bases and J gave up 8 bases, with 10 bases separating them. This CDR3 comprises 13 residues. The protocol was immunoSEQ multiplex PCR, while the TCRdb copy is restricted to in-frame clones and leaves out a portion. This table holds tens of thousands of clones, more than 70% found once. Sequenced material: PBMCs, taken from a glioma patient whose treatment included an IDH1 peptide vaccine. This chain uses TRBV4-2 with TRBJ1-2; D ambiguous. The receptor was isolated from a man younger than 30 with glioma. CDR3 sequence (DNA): TGTGCCAGCAGCCAAGACGGGTATGAAGGCTACACCTTC. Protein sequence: CASSQDGYEGYTF.